This passage covers 23 T cell receptor beta chains from one sample sequenced in a study of cytomegalovirus exposure and HLA in healthy donors. Clones were read by immunoSEQ multiplex PCR, and TCRdb kept only the in-frame ones, dropping some. Among about 120,000 clones listed, approximately 88% were seen once. The sample taken for sequencing was PBMCs. These receptors were obtained from a man between 18 and 29 years old in good health and CMV-seronegative.

This rearrangement joins TRBV7-9 to TRBJ2-7, with D hard to call. The V gene's germline CDR1 is SEHNR and CDR2 FQNEAQ (reference sequence). The CDR3 is 11 amino acids. Trimming pared 5 bases from V and 3 bases from J, leaving 5 bases between. The CDR3 is CASSPGYEQYF. In DNA, the CDR3 is TGTGCCAGCAGCCCAGGCTACGAGCAGTACTTC. Combining the CDR3 with reference TRBV7-9 and TRBJ2-7 gives the whole variable domain DTGVSQNPRHKITKRGQNVTFRCDPISEHNRLYWYRQTLGQGPEFLTYFQNEAQLEKSRLLSDRFSAERPKGSFSTLEIQRTEQGDSAMYLCASSPGYEQYFGPGTRLTVT.

In its sample, this clone ranks as medium-sized. The gene calls are TRBV29-1 and TRBJ2-7, with D unresolved. Germline-derived CDR1 and CDR2 are SQVTM and ANQGSEA. V lost 0 bases to trimming and J lost 5 bases, with 5 bases between them. This CDR3 is built from 11 residues. CDR3 nucleotides: TGCAGCGTTGAAGATAATAACGAGCAGTACTTC. This codes for CSVEDNNEQYF.

The chain recombines TRBV25-1 with TRBJ2-3, with D perhaps matching TRBD1 (7 bases). V was pared by 4 bases and J by 5 bases, with 10 bases between. CDR3 length: 13 residues. Germline lookup yields CDR1 MGHDK and CDR2 SYGVNS. CDR3 sequence reads: CASSGQGLDTQYF. Written as DNA, the CDR3 is TGTGCCAGCAGTGGACAGGGACTAGATACGCAGTATTTT.

The genes are TRBV28 and TRBJ2-1; the D gene is possibly TRBD1 (5 bases). Between the trimmed V and J ends, which lost 8 bases and 2 bases, there was a span of 16 bases. The germline CDR1 and CDR2 sequences are MDHEN and SYDVKM. This CDR3 is 15 amino acids long. In DNA, the CDR3 is TGTGCCAGCTTGCAGGGCCCCCTTACCTACAATGAGCAGTTCTTC. This translates into CASLQGPLTYNEQFF.

The V and J genes are TRBV28 and TRBJ1-5; D is perhaps TRBD1 (5 bases). Germline V gene lookup returns CDR1 MDHEN and CDR2 SYDVKM. The CDR3 is 15 residues long. V lost 1 base, J lost 3 bases, and 10 bases lay in between. CDR3 sequence reads: CASSLYAGPNQPQHF. CDR3 coding DNA: TGTGCCAGCAGTTTATATGCAGGGCCCAATCAGCCCCAGCATTTT.

The rearrangement links TRBV13 to TRBJ2-3; the match to TRBD2 covers 7 bases. The CDR3 runs to 14 residues. V dropped 6 bases and J dropped 6; count of bases not matched to a gene: 9. CDR1 PRHDT and CDR2 FYEKMQ come from the germline V gene (reference sequence). CDR3 residues: CASRSGTKFDTQYF. In nucleotides, the CDR3 is TGTGCCAGCAGAAGTGGGACTAAATTCGATACGCAGTATTTT.

This chain links TRBV11-2 with TRBJ1-4; D gene uncertain. V lost 0 bases to trimming and J lost 5 bases, with 10 bases between them. Germline CDR1 reads SGHAT; CDR2 reads FQNNGV. The CDR3 sequence is 15 residues long. The CDR3 nucleotides are TGTGCCAGCAGCTTAGATATCAGGCCGAATGAAAAACTGTTTTTT. It encodes CASSLDIRPNEKLFF. The full variable domain, its missing parts supplied by reference TRBV11-2 and TRBJ1-4, is EAGVAQSPRYKIIEKRQSVAFWCNPISGHATLYWYQQILGQGPKLLIQFQNNGVVDDSQLPKDRFSAERLKGVDSTLKIQPAKLEDSAVYLCASSLDIRPNEKLFFGSGTQLSVL.

The gene calls are TRBV28 and TRBJ2-7; D is perhaps TRBD2 (5 bases). Germline V gene lookup returns CDR1 MDHEN and CDR2 SYDVKM. CDR3 length equals 13 residues. V was clipped by 5 bases and J by 2 bases, with 10 bases between them. This CDR3 is CASSRGSTYEQYF. The CDR3 nucleotides read TGTGCCAGCAGTCGGGGTTCAACCTACGAGCAGTACTTC.

The genes are TRBV5-4 and TRBJ1-2; 11 bases match TRBD1. J gave up 8 bases and V 4 bases, and 7 bases lay outside the gene matches. CDR3 length: 14 amino acids. The germline CDR1 and CDR2 sequences are SGHNT and YYREEE (reference sequence). CDR3 protein: CASSRTGGAQGYTF. CDR3 in DNA: TGTGCCAGCAGCCGGACAGGGGGCGCGCAAGGCTACACCTTC.

This chain joins TRBV6-1 and TRBJ1-5; 10 bases map to TRBD1. Trimming at V came to 4 bases and at J to 4 bases, leaving 10 bases not matched to a gene. Per germline, CDR1 MNHNS and CDR2 SASEGT. This CDR3 comprises 17 residues. CDR3 bases: TGTGCCAGCAGTGGACAGGGGGCCCCGAGAGGTAATCAGCCCCAGCATTTT. Its translation: CASSGQGAPRGNQPQHF.

This clone was counted only a few times. The chain joins TRBV6-4 to TRBJ2-7; tentative D call: TRBD2 (5 bases). The CDR3 covers 13 residues. Trimming stripped 4 bases from V and 6 bases from J, with 13 bases between. Germline values: CDR1 MRHNA, CDR2 SNTAGT. CDR3 coding DNA: TGTGCCAGCAGTGCCTCCCCTGGAGGCGAGCAGTACTTC. Amino acid sequence: CASSASPGGEQYF.

CDR3 DNA sequence: TGTGCCAGCAGTAACCGGGTCAATCAGCCCCAGCATTTT. It is translated as CASSNRVNQPQHF. The rearrangement joins TRBV6-4 to TRBJ1-5, with D hard to call. Germline V lookup: CDR1 MRHNA, CDR2 SNTAGT. V was trimmed by 5 bases and J by 3 bases, leaving 8 bases between them. The CDR3 length is 13 residues.

The V call is TRBV27, the J call TRBJ2-7; D possibly corresponds to TRBD1 (6 bases). This CDR3 region has 13 residues. V was shortened by 2 bases and J by 4 bases, with 9 bases between the two germline ends. Germline CDR1 MNHEY, CDR2 SMNVEV (reference sequence). Written as DNA, the CDR3 is TGTGCCAGCAGTTTAAGGGGGTTTTACGAGCAGTACTTC. Its protein product is CASSLRGFYEQYF.

The V and J genes are TRBV6-6 and TRBJ2-1; 7 bases fit TRBD1. This CDR3 spans 14 amino acids. Unmatched junction bases numbered 8, after V lost 5 bases and J lost 7 bases. Germline-derived CDR1 and CDR2 are MNHNY and SVGAGI (reference sequence). CDR3 residues: CASSETGRVNEQFF. DNA for the CDR3: TGTGCCAGCAGTGAGACAGGGCGAGTAAATGAGCAGTTCTTC.

This chain connects TRBV10-3 to TRBJ2-7; 9 positions agree with TRBD2. The V and J ends lost 7 bases and 2 bases, in that order; junction bases with no gene match: 3. CDR3 size: 13 residues. The germline V gene encodes CDR1 ENHRY and CDR2 SYGVKD. The CDR3 here is CAIMASGTYEQYF. The DNA for the CDR3 is TGTGCCATCATGGCTAGCGGGACCTACGAGCAGTACTTC.

The V and J genes are TRBV5-1 and TRBJ2-3, with D hard to call. This CDR3 contains 15 residues. Trimming left V 0 bases short and J 0 bases short, with 8 bases between. Per germline, CDR1 SGHRS and CDR2 YFSETQ. The CDR3 sequence: CASSLDTISTDTQYF. The CDR3 coding sequence is TGCGCCAGCAGCTTGGACACCATCAGCACAGATACGCAGTATTTT.

This chain joins TRBV5-1 and TRBJ2-5; D is possibly TRBD2 (6 bases). This CDR3 comprises 13 residues. The germline V and J ends were trimmed by 0 bases and 5 bases, with 8 bases remaining between them. Germline CDR1 is SGHRS and CDR2 is YFSETQ. This CDR3 reads CASSLGGGETQYF. The CDR3 DNA follows: TGCGCCAGCAGCTTGGGAGGAGGGGAGACCCAGTACTTC.

This sequence joins TRBV5-1 and TRBJ2-1; D is unresolved. V was pared by 5 bases and J by 0 bases, with 9 bases between. Germline loops: CDR1 SGHRS, CDR2 YFSETQ. The CDR3 totals 14 residues. The CDR3 DNA reads TGCGCCAGCAGATTCAGTGGCTCCTACAATGAGCAGTTCTTC. Translated: CASRFSGSYNEQFF.

This clone was seen only a few times. The chain combines TRBV7-8 with TRBJ1-5; TRBD1 matches 7 bases. Germline V CDR1 and CDR2: SGHVS, FQNEAQ. With V trimmed by 2 bases and J by 9 bases, 10 bases remained unmatched. This CDR3 is built from 15 residues. The CDR3 loop is CASSLLQGSRRPQHF. CDR3 nucleotide sequence: TGTGCCAGCAGCTTACTACAGGGGTCCCGACGGCCCCAGCATTTT. Together with reference TRBV7-8 and TRBJ1-5, the CDR3 gives the full variable domain: GAGVSQSPRYKVAKRGQDVALRCDPISGHVSLFWYQQALGQGPEFLTYFQNEAQLDKSGLPSDRFFAERPEGSVSTLKIQRTQQEDSAVYLCASSLLQGSRRPQHFGDGTRLSIL.

This rearrangement joins TRBV5-1 to TRBJ2-6, with TRBD1 matching 8 bases. The CDR3 is made up of 16 amino acids. Germline trimming cut 1 base from V and 3 bases from J; bases unmatched to any gene: 3. The germline CDR1 and CDR2 sequences are SGHRS and YFSETQ. The CDR3 sequence is CASSLQGAGGANVLTF. The CDR3 coding sequence is TGCGCCAGCAGCTTGCAGGGGGCCGGTGGGGCCAACGTCCTGACTTTC.

This rearrangement joins TRBV10-1 to TRBJ2-7; a weak D match, TRBD1 (5 bases). V was trimmed by 4 bases and J by 5 bases, leaving 15 bases between them. This CDR3 spans 14 amino acids. CDR1 is WNHNN and CDR2 is SYGVQD in the germline V gene (reference sequence). The CDR3 reads CASSAGRVPHEQYF. The CDR3 bases are TGCGCCAGCAGTGCGGGCAGGGTACCCCACGAGCAGTACTTC.

The chain links TRBV28 to TRBJ1-2; D may be TRBD1 (5 bases). Germline V gene sequence: CDR1 MDHEN, CDR2 SYDVKM. The CDR3 length is 14 residues. V dropped 3 bases and J dropped 4 bases, with 12 bases sitting between them. The chain's CDR3 is CASSLGGGSYGYTF. In nucleotides, the CDR3 is TGTGCCAGCAGTTTGGGCGGGGGTAGCTATGGCTACACCTTC.

This CDR3 reads CASSITLAGTTDTQYF. The CDR3 bases are TGTGCCAGCAGCATTACACTAGCGGGGACCACAGATACGCAGTATTTT. The chain has TRBV7-9 and TRBJ2-3; 10 nucleotides match TRBD2. Germline loops: CDR1 SEHNR, CDR2 FQNEAQ (reference sequence). V shed 5 bases and J 2 bases; nucleotides not matched to a gene: 7. This CDR3 spans 16 amino acids.